Below are 12 T cell receptor beta chains sequenced from a single sample in a study of Graves' ophthalmopathy and Graves' hyperthyroidism. TCR beta CDR3 amplification used RNA transcripts. An opening RT-PCR round employed HTBI primers and preceded a second-round multiplex PCR. A single record per CDR3 protein comes from TCRdb applying MiXCR to the multiplex PCR reads. The sample carries around 470,000 distinct CDR3 sequences, around 15% recorded once. The material sequenced was blood. These receptors were collected from a woman aged 25 to 39 with Graves' ophthalmopathy.

The table lists this clonotype with many counts. The chain joins TRBV2 to TRBJ1-3; TRBD1 is a possible D gene (5 bases). Germline CDR1 and CDR2: SNHLY and FYNNEI. V gave up 10 bases and J gave up 0 bases, with 19 bases separating them. This CDR3 spans 16 amino acids. CDR3: CATRGARTISGNTIYF. CDR3 sequence (DNA): TGTGCCACCCGCGGGGCAAGGACCATCTCTGGAAACACCATATATTTT.

In this sample, this clonotype turned up many times. The chain links TRBV10-3 to TRBJ1-1; 8 bases map to TRBD1. From germline, CDR1 is ENHRY and CDR2 SYGVKD. This CDR3 has 13 amino acids. The V and J ends lost 11 bases and 1 base, in that order; junction bases with no gene match: 6. The CDR3 DNA reads TGTGCCGCAGGACAGGGCCGGAACACTGAAGCTTTCTTT. It codes for CAAGQGRNTEAFF.

This clonotype showed up many times. The chain recombines TRBV7-9 with TRBJ2-7, with a tentative D call TRBD2 (5 bases). Germline V gene lookup returns CDR1 SEHNR and CDR2 FQNEAQ (reference sequence). The CDR3 has 15 residues. Between the trimmed V and J ends, which lost 5 bases and 0 bases, there was a span of 14 bases. CDR3 sequence (DNA): TGTGCCAGCAGCACACCTTTCGGGGACTCCTACGAGCAGTACTTC. Residues: CASSTPFGDSYEQYF.

This clonotype was counted many times. The rearrangement links TRBV20-1 to TRBJ2-5; D is ambiguous. The V gene lost 5 bases and the J gene lost 5 bases, with 15 bases spanning the gap. The CDR3 loop spans 13 amino acids. Germline V lookup: CDR1 DFQATT, CDR2 SNEGSKA (reference sequence). Here the CDR3 DNA reads TGCAGTGCTCTTGGGCATAACCGGGAGACCCAGTACTTC. Translating gives CSALGHNRETQYF.

This clonotype was picked up a small number of times. The chain couples TRBV6-2 or TRBV6-3 to TRBJ2-5; maybe TRBD2 (5 bases). The CDR3 length is 13 residues. V gave up 4 bases and J gave up 9 bases, with 15 bases separating them. Germline values: CDR1 MNHEY, CDR2 SVGEGT. CDR3 residues: CASSLRGPGAQYF. CDR3 coding DNA: TGTGCCAGCAGTTTGAGAGGGCCTGGGGCCCAGTACTTC.

This clonotype has a count of ten or more. The chain recombines TRBV19 with TRBJ1-1; no clear D gene. The length of the CDR3 is 13 residues. CDR1 and CDR2 (germline): LNHDA, SQIVND (reference sequence). Trimming left V 8 bases short and J 4 bases short, with 14 bases between. The CDR3 coding sequence is TGTGCCAGTTCAGTAGGGCGAAGCACTGAAGCTTTCTTT. Translating it yields CASSVGRSTEAFF.

This clonotype was counted many times. The chain is built from TRBV7-2 and TRBJ2-7, with TRBD2 matching over 7 bases. The CDR3 totals 14 residues. Germline CDR1 and CDR2: SGHTA and FQGNSA. J lost 6 bases, V lost 5 bases, and 10 bases had no gene match. The CDR3 region is CASSPGLPPGEQYF. DNA of the CDR3: TGTGCCAGCAGCCCGGGACTACCCCCGGGCGAGCAGTACTTC. The full variable domain, rest sourced from reference TRBV7-2 and TRBJ2-7, is GAGVSQSPSNKVTEKGKDVELRCDPISGHTALYWYRQSLGQGLEFLIYFQGNSAPDKSGLPSDRFSAERTGGSVSTLTIQRTQQEDSAVYLCASSPGLPPGEQYFGPGTRLTVT.

The rearrangement links TRBV2 to TRBJ2-1; D perhaps matches TRBD2 (6 bases). Looked up from germline, CDR1 is SNHLY and CDR2 is FYNNEI. The ends were cut back, 0 bases at V and 9 bases at J, with 9 bases in the middle. The CDR3 covers 13 residues. The CDR3 loop is CASSEARGGEQFF. The CDR3 DNA reads TGTGCCAGCAGTGAAGCGCGGGGTGGTGAGCAGTTCTTC.

This clonotype was recorded many times. The chain combines TRBV12-3 or TRBV12-4 with TRBJ2-5, with a possible D match to TRBD2 (7 bases). The CDR3 loop spans 15 amino acids. Between the trimmed V and J ends, which lost 5 bases and 5 bases, there was a span of 18 bases. CDR3 protein: CASSQSSGGGETQYF. CDR3 sequence (DNA): TGTGCCAGCAGTCAATCTAGCGGAGGGGGGGAGACCCAGTACTTC.

This chain links TRBV10-1 with TRBJ1-1; 9 bases are shared with TRBD1. The V gene's germline CDR1 is WNHNN and CDR2 SYGVQD (reference sequence). This CDR3 is built from 16 residues. Losses at the gene ends were 6 bases for V and 3 bases for J; bases not matched to a gene: 11. For the CDR3, the DNA is TGCGCCAGCAGGGCAATTACAGGGGGCGCATACACTGAAGCTTTCTTT. Translation gives CASRAITGGAYTEAFF.

This clonotype was recorded at least ten times. The chain uses TRBV10-3 and TRBJ2-7; tentatively, D is TRBD2 (5 bases). V was trimmed by 7 bases and J by 5 bases, leaving 18 bases between them. Germline V gene sequence: CDR1 ENHRY, CDR2 SYGVKD. The CDR3 has 14 residues. DNA for the CDR3: TGTGCCATCAACAACCAAATCGAGGGCCACGAGCAGTACTTC. It is translated as CAINNQIEGHEQYF.

This clonotype was observed many times. The V call is TRBV27, the J call TRBJ2-2; D gene ambiguous. The CDR3 totals 12 residues. The ends were cut back, 6 bases at V and 6 bases at J, with 8 bases in the middle. Germline values: CDR1 MNHEY, CDR2 SMNVEV (reference sequence). DNA for the CDR3: TGTGCCAGCAGCTTAGTGGCCGGGGAGCTGTTTTTT. Translation: CASSLVAGELFF.